This T cell receptor beta chain is drawn from a study of OX40 agonist ivuxolimab in advanced cancers. Across the study: Patients' therapy was ivuxolimab, an antibody that acts as an agonist of OX40 (CD134).

The assay was immunoSEQ multiplex PCR, and TCRdb's table has in-frame clones only and misses some. The sample lists approximately 90,000 clones, around 88% seen once, with 1.4% to 1.5% in the top ten. Study-wide results and caveats: Also showing low normalized T-cell clonal expansion were some of the nonresponders.

CDR1 is DFQATT and CDR2 is SNEGSKA in the germline V gene (reference sequence). CDR3 length equals 10 residues. V was pared by 6 bases and J by 6 bases, with 8 bases between. This clone was counted once. The antigen remains unidentified. The V gene is TRBV20-1, the J gene TRBJ1-1, with no clear D. The material was CD4+ or CD8+ T cells sorted from blood, obtained in a trial of the OX40 agonist ivuxolimab. The receptor was derived from an adult with an advanced solid tumor such as melanoma, head and neck, liver or kidney cancer. In DNA form, the CDR3 reads TGCAGTGCCTTAAGTGCTGAAGCTTTCTTT. It specifies CSALSAEAFF.